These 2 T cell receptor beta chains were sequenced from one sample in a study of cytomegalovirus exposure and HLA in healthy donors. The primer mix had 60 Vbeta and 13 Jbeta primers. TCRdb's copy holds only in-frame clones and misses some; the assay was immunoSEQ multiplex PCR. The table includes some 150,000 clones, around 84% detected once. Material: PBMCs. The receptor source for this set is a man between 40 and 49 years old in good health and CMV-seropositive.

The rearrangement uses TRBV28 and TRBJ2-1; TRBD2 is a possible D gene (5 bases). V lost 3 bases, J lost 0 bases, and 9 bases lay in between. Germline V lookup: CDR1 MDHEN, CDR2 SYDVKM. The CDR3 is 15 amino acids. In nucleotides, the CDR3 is TGTGCCAGCAGTTTCCAGCGGATCTCCTACAATGAGCAGTTCTTC. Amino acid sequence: CASSFQRISYNEQFF.

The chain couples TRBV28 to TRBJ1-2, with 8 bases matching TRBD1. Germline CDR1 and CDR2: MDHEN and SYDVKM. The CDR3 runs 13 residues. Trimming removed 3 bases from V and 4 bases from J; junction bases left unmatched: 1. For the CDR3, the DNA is TGTGCCAGCAGTTTGCAGGGGGCCTATGGCTACACCTTC. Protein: CASSLQGAYGYTF.